These 25 T cell receptor beta chains share one sample of origin, sequenced in a study of T cells in localized non-small cell lung cancer. TCRdb keeps only in-frame clones here, not all; method: immunoSEQ multiplex PCR. The table includes 4,700 or so clones, roughly 30% detected once. The sequencing used lung tumor tissue, collected before any cancer treatment. The receptors stem from a man aged 40 to 75 with stage II squamous cell lung carcinoma.

This rearrangement joins TRBV6-8 to TRBJ1-1; D possibly corresponds to TRBD1 (5 bases). Germline V lookup: CDR1 MNHGY, CDR2 SAAAGT. CDR3 length: 15 amino acids. V dropped 4 bases and J dropped 5 bases, with 17 bases sitting between them. This chain's CDR3 is CASSLTQGPGTEAFF. The CDR3 coding sequence is TGTGCCAGCAGTTTAACTCAGGGACCTGGGACTGAAGCTTTCTTT.

This chain links TRBV19 with TRBJ1-2; possibly TRBD1 for D (5 bases). V gave up 3 bases and J gave up 1 base, with 12 bases separating them. CDR1 LNHDA and CDR2 SQIVND come from the germline V gene (reference sequence). The length of the CDR3 is 15 residues. The CDR3 here is CASSILLGLNYGYTF. Here the CDR3 DNA reads TGTGCCAGTAGTATCCTATTGGGGCTTAACTATGGCTACACCTTC. The full variable domain, completed using reference TRBV19 and TRBJ1-2, is DGGITQSPKYLFRKEGQNVTLSCEQNLNHDAMYWYRQDPGQGLRLIYYSQIVNDFQKGDIAEGYSVSREKKESFPLTVTSAQKNPTAFYLCASSILLGLNYGYTFGSGTRLTVV.

V and J are TRBV5-1 and TRBJ2-7, with D tentatively TRBD2 (6 bases). This CDR3 is built from 14 residues. Germline CDR1 and CDR2: SGHRS and YFSETQ. Trimming pared 3 bases from V and 6 bases from J, leaving 16 bases between. This CDR3 reads CASSSRLEAAEQYF. CDR3 nucleotide sequence: TGCGCCAGCAGCTCCCGACTAGAAGCGGCCGAGCAGTACTTC.

This rearrangement joins TRBV1 to TRBJ1-2. TRBV1 is recorded as a pseudogene. This CDR3 has 17 amino acids. The CDR3 nucleotides are TGCGCCAGCAGCCAAGACCCTAAAGGGGGGAATAACTATGGCTACACCTTC. Translating it yields CASSQDPKGGNNYGYTF.

The V and J genes are TRBV18 and TRBJ2-1; 8 bases align to TRBD1. With V trimmed by 3 bases and J by 3 bases, 4 bases remained unmatched. The germline gives CDR1 KGHSH, CDR2 LQKENI. CDR3 length equals 15 residues. CDR3 sequence reads: CASSPSGTGYNEQFF. CDR3 in DNA: TGTGCCAGCTCACCTTCCGGGACAGGCTACAATGAGCAGTTCTTC.

V gene TRBV19 combines with J gene TRBJ2-2, with D perhaps TRBD2 (6 bases). The V end lost 10 bases, the J end lost 5 bases, and 8 bases lay between the germline ends. The germline gives CDR1 LNHDA, CDR2 SQIVND (reference sequence). CDR3 length equals 11 residues. The CDR3 region is CATRGTGELFF. The CDR3 DNA follows: TGTGCCACACGGGGGACCGGGGAGCTGTTTTTT.

The V and J genes are TRBV30 and TRBJ1-5; D is unresolved. V lost 0 bases and J 7 bases, leaving 7 bases between the germline ends. This CDR3 region has 12 residues. Looked up from germline, CDR1 is GTSNPN and CDR2 is SVGIG (reference sequence). The CDR3 DNA reads TGTGCCTGGAGTGTACGTGGGCAGCCCCAGCATTTT. This codes for CAWSVRGQPQHF.

This clone was counted a few times. The chain combines TRBV19 with TRBJ1-2, with D unclear. In germline, CDR1 is LNHDA, CDR2 SQIVND (reference sequence). The CDR3 consists of 13 residues. Trimming shortened V by 4 bases and J by 4 bases, and 10 bases separated the two germline ends. The CDR3 here is CASSRGRGYGYTF. In nucleotides, the CDR3 is TGTGCCAGTAGTAGAGGACGCGGCTATGGCTACACCTTC.

This clone has only a few counts. This sequence joins TRBV19 and TRBJ2-3; TRBD2 might be the D (6 bases). This CDR3 is 16 amino acids long. The V gene lost 5 bases and the J gene lost 2 bases, with 17 bases spanning the gap. Germline V gene sequence: CDR1 LNHDA, CDR2 SQIVND (reference sequence). CDR3 sequence (DNA): TGTGCCAGTAGTCCACCCGGTCCGGGAGCCACAGATACGCAGTATTTT. Its translation: CASSPPGPGATDTQYF. Full variable domain (missing parts from reference TRBV19 and TRBJ2-3): DGGITQSPKYLFRKEGQNVTLSCEQNLNHDAMYWYRQDPGQGLRLIYYSQIVNDFQKGDIAEGYSVSREKKESFPLTVTSAQKNPTAFYLCASSPPGPGATDTQYFGPGTRLTVL.

V gene TRBV9 combines with J gene TRBJ1-2, with 12 positions matching TRBD1. Trimming took 5 bases from V and 7 from J; bases not matched to a gene: 6. There are 14 residues in the CDR3. The germline V gene has CDR1 SGDLS and CDR2 YYNGEE. The CDR3 sequence is CASREGTGGRGYTF. The CDR3 nucleotides read TGTGCCAGCAGAGAGGGGACAGGGGGCCGTGGCTACACCTTC.

This clone was recorded at least ten times. The chain joins TRBV2 to TRBJ2-5, with D perhaps matching TRBD1 (5 bases). Trimming took 7 bases from V and 1 from J, leaving 10 bases between them. Per the germline V gene, CDR1 is SNHLY and CDR2 is FYNNEI. The CDR3 extends over 13 amino acids. The CDR3 region has the DNA TGTGCCAGCACCCAGGGCAGCCAAGAGACCCAGTACTTC. Encoded protein: CASTQGSQETQYF.

The V and J genes are TRBV6-8 and TRBJ1-2; tentatively, D is TRBD1 (5 bases). Per the germline V gene, CDR1 is MNHGY and CDR2 is SAAAGT. With 6 bases removed from V and 4 bases from J, the gap between germline ends came to 21 bases. This CDR3 has 16 residues. The CDR3 sequence is CASSRTQIGGSYGYTF. CDR3 DNA sequence: TGTGCCAGCAGCCGAACGCAGATTGGGGGGTCCTATGGCTACACCTTC.

There are a few counts of this clone. The V call is TRBV11-3, the J call TRBJ2-5, with 10 bases that match TRBD1. CDR3 length: 14 residues. Germline lookup yields CDR1 SGHNT and CDR2 YENEEA. After removal of 5 bases from V and 4 bases from J, the junction contained 4 bases not matched to a gene. In nucleotides, the CDR3 is TGTGCCAGCAGCAATCGACAGGGGGCAGAGACCCAGTACTTC. Translated, it gives CASSNRQGAETQYF.

V is TRBV28 and J is TRBJ2-7; 9 bases are a match to TRBD2. V was clipped by 5 bases and J by 4 bases; unmatched bases: 9. The CDR3 is made up of 15 amino acids. The germline gives CDR1 MDHEN, CDR2 SYDVKM. Here the CDR3 DNA reads TGTGCCAGCAGTCGTACGGGACTAGCTACTTACGAGCAGTACTTC. Amino acid sequence: CASSRTGLATYEQYF.

The J gene is TRBJ1-2, the V gene TRBV15; 7 bases fit TRBD1. From germline, CDR1 is LNHNV and CDR2 YYDKDF (reference sequence). After removal of 0 bases from V and 8 bases from J, the junction contained 18 bases not matched to a gene. CDR3 length equals 18 residues. The CDR3 loop reads CATSRDGGQTWAMRGYTF. DNA of the CDR3: TGTGCCACCAGCAGAGATGGGGGACAGACTTGGGCTATGAGGGGCTACACCTTC.

Only a few counts were recorded for this clone. The chain carries TRBV1 and TRBJ2-2; whether TRBD2, the table's D call, matches the DNA was not checked. TRBV1 has pseudogene status. The CDR3 extends over 15 amino acids. CDR3 amino acids: CASSQVTGGPGELFF. CDR3 nucleotide sequence: TGCGCCAGCAGCCAAGTAACGGGAGGGCCCGGGGAGCTGTTTTTT.

The rearrangement joins TRBV28 to TRBJ1-1; D perhaps matches TRBD1 (5 bases). This CDR3 contains 14 residues. V lost 2 bases, J lost 4 bases, and 11 bases lay in between. Germline V gene lookup returns CDR1 MDHEN and CDR2 SYDVKM. This chain's CDR3 is CASSLTGGSTEAFF. The CDR3 DNA follows: TGTGCCAGCAGTTTAACGGGGGGAAGCACTGAAGCTTTCTTT.

This clone appeared a few times. V and J are TRBV6-8 and TRBJ2-5; TRBD1 agrees at 9 bases. The trim removed 5 bases at V and 8 bases at J, leaving 3 bases unmatched. This CDR3 has 12 residues. CDR1 is MNHGY and CDR2 is SAAAGT in the germline V gene. The CDR3: CASSGTGTTQYF. CDR3 DNA: TGTGCCAGCAGTGGGACAGGGACCACCCAGTACTTC.

The chain recombines TRBV5-1 with TRBJ2-3, with TRBD1 matching 8 bases. The germline gives CDR1 SGHRS, CDR2 YFSETQ. Germline trimming cut 4 bases from V and 5 bases from J; bases unmatched to any gene: 12. This CDR3 contains 16 residues. The DNA of the CDR3 is TGCGCCAGCAGCACCTCGGGACAGGTCCGTCTAGATACGCAGTATTTT. The encoded protein is CASSTSGQVRLDTQYF.

The rearrangement joins TRBV10-3 to TRBJ1-5; TRBD1 agrees at 9 bases. V dropped 3 bases and J dropped 7; count of bases not matched to a gene: 4. Germline CDR1 and CDR2: ENHRY and SYGVKD. The CDR3 length is 14 residues. The CDR3 region is CAISDGTGRQPQHF. In DNA form, the CDR3 reads TGTGCCATCAGTGACGGGACAGGGAGGCAGCCCCAGCATTTT.

This clone occurred a few times. CDR3 protein: CASSLDGQGNYEQYF. CDR3 bases: TGTGCCAGCAGCTTAGACGGTCAGGGAAACTACGAGCAGTACTTC. The chain is built from TRBV7-5 and TRBJ2-7; no DNA check was done on the table's D call, TRBD1. TRBV7-5 is a pseudogene. The CDR3 has 15 amino acids.

This clone was counted only a few times. The chain is built from TRBV11-3 and TRBJ1-4; 10 bases align to TRBD1. This CDR3 comprises 15 residues. Losses at the gene ends were 1 base for V and 8 bases for J; bases not matched to a gene: 4. From germline, CDR1 is SGHNT and CDR2 YENEEA. CDR3 region: CASSLGDRGREKLFF. DNA of the CDR3: TGTGCCAGCAGCTTAGGGGACAGGGGTAGGGAAAAACTGTTTTTT.

V usage is TRBV6-8 and J usage is TRBJ1-3; 11 nucleotides match TRBD1. CDR3 size: 17 residues. V shed 5 bases, J shed 1 base, and the junction held 7 bases outside the gene matches. CDR1 and CDR2 (germline): MNHGY, SAAAGT. CDR3 coding DNA: TGTGCCAGCAGTATGGGACAGGGGGTAGTTTCTGGAAACACCATATATTTT. Translated: CASSMGQGVVSGNTIYF.

This clone came up a few times. The rearrangement uses TRBV19 and TRBJ2-3; D not certain. Germline values: CDR1 LNHDA, CDR2 SQIVND (reference sequence). There are 12 residues in the CDR3. V lost 6 bases and J lost 6, with 10 bases in between. This chain's CDR3 is CASSPATDTQYF. The CDR3 nucleotides read TGTGCCAGTAGCCCAGCCACTGATACGCAGTATTTT. The whole variable domain, remainder taken from reference TRBV19 and TRBJ2-3, is DGGITQSPKYLFRKEGQNVTLSCEQNLNHDAMYWYRQDPGQGLRLIYYSQIVNDFQKGDIAEGYSVSREKKESFPLTVTSAQKNPTAFYLCASSPATDTQYFGPGTRLTVL.

The chain carries TRBV6-8 and TRBJ1-2; unclear D gene. The CDR3 has 14 amino acids. V was pared by 2 bases and J by 6 bases, with 13 bases between. Germline V gene sequence: CDR1 MNHGY, CDR2 SAAAGT. The CDR3, as DNA: TGTGCCAGCAGTTACGGCGGAGTTAGGGATGGCTACACCTTC. As protein: CASSYGGVRDGYTF.